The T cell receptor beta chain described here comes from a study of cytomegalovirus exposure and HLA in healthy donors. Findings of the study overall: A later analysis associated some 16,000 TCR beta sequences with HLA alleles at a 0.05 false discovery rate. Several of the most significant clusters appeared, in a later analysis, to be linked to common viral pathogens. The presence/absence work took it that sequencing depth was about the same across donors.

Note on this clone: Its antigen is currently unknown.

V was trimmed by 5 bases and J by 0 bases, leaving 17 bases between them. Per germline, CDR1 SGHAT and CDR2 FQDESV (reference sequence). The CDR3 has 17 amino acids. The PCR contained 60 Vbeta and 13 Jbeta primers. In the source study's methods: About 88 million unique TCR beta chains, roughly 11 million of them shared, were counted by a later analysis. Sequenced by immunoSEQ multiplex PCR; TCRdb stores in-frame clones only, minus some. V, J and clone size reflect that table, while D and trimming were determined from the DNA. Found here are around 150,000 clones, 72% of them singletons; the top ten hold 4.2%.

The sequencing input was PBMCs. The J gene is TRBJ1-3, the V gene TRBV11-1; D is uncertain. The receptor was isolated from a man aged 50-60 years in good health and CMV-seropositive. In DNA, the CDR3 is TGTGCCAGCAGCCCGACCAGGACTAGACTCTCTGGAAACACCATATATTTT. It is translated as CASSPTRTRLSGNTIYF.